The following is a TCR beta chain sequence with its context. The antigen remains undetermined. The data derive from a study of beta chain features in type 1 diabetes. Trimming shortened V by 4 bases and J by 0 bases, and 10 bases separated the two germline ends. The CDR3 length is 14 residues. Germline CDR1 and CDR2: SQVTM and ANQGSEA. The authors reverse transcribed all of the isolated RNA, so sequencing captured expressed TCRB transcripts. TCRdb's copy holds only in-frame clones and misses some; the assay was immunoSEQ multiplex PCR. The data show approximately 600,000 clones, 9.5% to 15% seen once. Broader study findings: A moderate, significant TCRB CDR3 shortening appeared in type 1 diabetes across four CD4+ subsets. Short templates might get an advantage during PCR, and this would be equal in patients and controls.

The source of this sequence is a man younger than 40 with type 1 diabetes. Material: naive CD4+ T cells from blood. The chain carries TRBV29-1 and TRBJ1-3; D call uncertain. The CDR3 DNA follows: TGCAGCGTTGTAACGGCGGACTCTGGAAACACCATATATTTT. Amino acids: CSVVTADSGNTIYF.